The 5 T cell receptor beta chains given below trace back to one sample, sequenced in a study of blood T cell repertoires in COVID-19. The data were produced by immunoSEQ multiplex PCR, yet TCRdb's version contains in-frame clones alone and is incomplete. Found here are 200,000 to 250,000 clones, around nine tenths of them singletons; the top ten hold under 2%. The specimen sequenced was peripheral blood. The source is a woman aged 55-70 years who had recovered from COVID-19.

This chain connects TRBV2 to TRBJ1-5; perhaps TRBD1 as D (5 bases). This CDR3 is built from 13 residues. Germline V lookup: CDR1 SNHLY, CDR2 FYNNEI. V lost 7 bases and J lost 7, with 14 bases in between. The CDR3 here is CASTPAQGQPQHF. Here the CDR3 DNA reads TGTGCCAGCACCCCAGCGCAGGGACAGCCCCAGCATTTT.

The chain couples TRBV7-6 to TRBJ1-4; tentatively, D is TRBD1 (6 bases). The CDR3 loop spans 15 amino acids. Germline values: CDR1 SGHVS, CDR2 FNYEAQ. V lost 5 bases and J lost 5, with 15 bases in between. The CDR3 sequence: CASSTTDRPNEKLFF. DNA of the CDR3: TGTGCCAGCAGCACGACAGACAGGCCAAATGAAAAACTGTTTTTT.

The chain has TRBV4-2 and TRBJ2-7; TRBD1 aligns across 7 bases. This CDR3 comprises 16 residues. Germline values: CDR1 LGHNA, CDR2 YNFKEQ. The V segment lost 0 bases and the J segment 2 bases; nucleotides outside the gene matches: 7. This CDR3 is CASSQERDRTTYEQYF. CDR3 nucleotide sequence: TGTGCCAGCAGCCAAGAACGGGACAGAACGACCTACGAGCAGTACTTC.

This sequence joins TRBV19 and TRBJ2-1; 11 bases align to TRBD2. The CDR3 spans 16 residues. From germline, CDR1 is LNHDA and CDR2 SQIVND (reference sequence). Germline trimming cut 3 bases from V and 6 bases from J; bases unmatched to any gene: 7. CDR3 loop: CASSMASGGPANEQFF. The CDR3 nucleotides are TGTGCCAGTAGTATGGCTAGCGGGGGGCCAGCCAATGAGCAGTTCTTC.

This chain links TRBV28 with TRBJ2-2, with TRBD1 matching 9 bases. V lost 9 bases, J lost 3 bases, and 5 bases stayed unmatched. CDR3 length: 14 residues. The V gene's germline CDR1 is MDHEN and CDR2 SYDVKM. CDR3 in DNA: TGTGCCAGTCTCGGGACAGGGTACACCGGGGAGCTGTTTTTT. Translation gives CASLGTGYTGELFF.